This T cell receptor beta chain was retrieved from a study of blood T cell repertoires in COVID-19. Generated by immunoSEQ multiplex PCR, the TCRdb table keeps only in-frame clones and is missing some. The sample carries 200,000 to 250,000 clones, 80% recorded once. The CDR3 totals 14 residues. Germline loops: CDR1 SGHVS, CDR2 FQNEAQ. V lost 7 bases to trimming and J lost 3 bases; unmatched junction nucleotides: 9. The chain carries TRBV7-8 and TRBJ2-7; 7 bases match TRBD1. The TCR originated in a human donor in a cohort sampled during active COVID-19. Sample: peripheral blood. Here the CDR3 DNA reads TGTGCCAGCACCAATAGACGGGACAGCTACGAGCAGTACTTC. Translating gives CASTNRRDSYEQYF. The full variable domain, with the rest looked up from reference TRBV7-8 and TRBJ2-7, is GAGVSQSPRYKVAKRGQDVALRCDPISGHVSLFWYQQALGQGPEFLTYFQNEAQLDKSGLPSDRFFAERPEGSVSTLKIQRTQQEDSAVYLCASTNRRDSYEQYFGPGTRLTVT.